This T cell receptor (beta chain) was retrieved from a study of T cell responses to AZD1222 COVID-19 vaccine. As for this clone: Its antigen remains unidentified.

General study results and limits: The CD4 TCRs associated with vaccination extended across spike and predominated at 160-218 and 743-854.

Sequenced by immunoSEQ multiplex PCR; TCRdb stores in-frame clones only, minus some. The sample has about 64,000 clones, 90% to 95% seen once. Germline CDR1 SEHNR, CDR2 FQNEAQ (reference sequence). The ends lost 4 bases at V and 4 bases at J; junction bases unmatched: 7. The CDR3 covers 14 residues. Sequencing was performed on peripheral blood, taken 28 days after the second dose of the MenACWY control vaccine. This TCR was sampled from an adult who received the MenACWY meningococcal vaccine as a control. The J gene is TRBJ2-7, the V gene TRBV7-9; TRBD1 matches 7 bases. CDR3 residues: CASSSKQGMYEQYF. CDR3 bases: TGTGCCAGCAGCTCCAAACAGGGGATGTACGAGCAGTACTTC.